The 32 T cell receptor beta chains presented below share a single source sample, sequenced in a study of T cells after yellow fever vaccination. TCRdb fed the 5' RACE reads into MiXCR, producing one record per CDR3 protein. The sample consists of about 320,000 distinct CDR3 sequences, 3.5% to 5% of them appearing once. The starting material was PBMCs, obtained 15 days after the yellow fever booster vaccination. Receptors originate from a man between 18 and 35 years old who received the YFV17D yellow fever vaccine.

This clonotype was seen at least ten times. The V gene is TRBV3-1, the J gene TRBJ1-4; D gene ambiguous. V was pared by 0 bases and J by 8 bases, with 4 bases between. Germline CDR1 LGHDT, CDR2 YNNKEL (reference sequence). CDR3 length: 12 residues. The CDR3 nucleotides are TGTGCCAGCAGCCAAGAAGGGGAAAAACTGTTTTTT. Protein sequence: CASSQEGEKLFF.

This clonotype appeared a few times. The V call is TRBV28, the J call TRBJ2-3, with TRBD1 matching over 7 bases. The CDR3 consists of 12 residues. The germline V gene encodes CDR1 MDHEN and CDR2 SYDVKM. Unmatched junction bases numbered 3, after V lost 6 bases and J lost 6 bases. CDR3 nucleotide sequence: TGTGCCAGCAGCTCGGACAGGGATACGCAGTATTTT. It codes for CASSSDRDTQYF. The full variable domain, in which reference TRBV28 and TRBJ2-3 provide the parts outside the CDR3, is DVKVTQSSRYLVKRTGEKVFLECVQDMDHENMFWYRQDPGLGLRLIYFSYDVKMKEKGDIPEGYSVSREKKERFSLILESASTNQTSMYLCASSSDRDTQYFGPGTRLTVL.

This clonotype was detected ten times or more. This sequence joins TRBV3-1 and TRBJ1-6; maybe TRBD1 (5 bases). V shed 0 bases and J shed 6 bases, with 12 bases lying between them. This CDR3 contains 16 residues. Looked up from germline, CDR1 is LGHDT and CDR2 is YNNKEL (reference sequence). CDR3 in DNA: TGTGCCAGCAGCCAAGACAGGGCTTTCCGTAATTCACCCCTCCACTTT. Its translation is CASSQDRAFRNSPLHF.

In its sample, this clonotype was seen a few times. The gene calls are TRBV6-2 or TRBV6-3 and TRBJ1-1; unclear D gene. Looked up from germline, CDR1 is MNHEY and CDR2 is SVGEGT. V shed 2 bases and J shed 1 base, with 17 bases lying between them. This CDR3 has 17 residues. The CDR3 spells CASSYPRGEGANTEAFF. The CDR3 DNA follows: TGTGCCAGCAGTTACCCACGCGGGGAAGGCGCGAACACTGAAGCTTTCTTT.

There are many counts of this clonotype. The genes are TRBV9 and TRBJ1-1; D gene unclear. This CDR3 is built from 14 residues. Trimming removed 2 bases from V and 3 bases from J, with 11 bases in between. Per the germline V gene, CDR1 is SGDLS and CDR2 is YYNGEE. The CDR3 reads CASSVGVRDTEAFF. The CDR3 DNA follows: TGTGCCAGCAGCGTTGGGGTAAGGGACACTGAAGCTTTCTTT.

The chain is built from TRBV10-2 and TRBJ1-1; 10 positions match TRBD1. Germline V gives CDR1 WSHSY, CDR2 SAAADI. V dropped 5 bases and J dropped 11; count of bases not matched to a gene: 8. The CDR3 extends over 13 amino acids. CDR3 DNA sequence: TGCGCCAGCAGTATCGGTGGGGACAGGGGCGCTTTCTTT. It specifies CASSIGGDRGAFF.

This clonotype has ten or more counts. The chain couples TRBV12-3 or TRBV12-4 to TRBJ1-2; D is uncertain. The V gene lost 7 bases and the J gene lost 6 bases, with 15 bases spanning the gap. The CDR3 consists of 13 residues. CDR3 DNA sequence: TGTGCCAGCAAGGAAGCCAATATGAATGGCTACACCTTC. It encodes CASKEANMNGYTF.

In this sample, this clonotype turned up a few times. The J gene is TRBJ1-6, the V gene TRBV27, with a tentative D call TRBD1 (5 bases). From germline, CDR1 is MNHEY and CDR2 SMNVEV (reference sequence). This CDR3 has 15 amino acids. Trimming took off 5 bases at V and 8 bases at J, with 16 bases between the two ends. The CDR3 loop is CASSHVTGGDSPLHF. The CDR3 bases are TGTGCCAGCAGTCATGTGACCGGAGGGGATTCACCCCTCCACTTT.

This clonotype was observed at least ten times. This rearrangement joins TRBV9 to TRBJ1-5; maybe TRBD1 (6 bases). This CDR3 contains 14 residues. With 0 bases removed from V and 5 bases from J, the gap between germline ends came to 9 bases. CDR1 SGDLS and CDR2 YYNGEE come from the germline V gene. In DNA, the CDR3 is TGTGCCAGCAGCGTAGGGGGGGCTGATCAGCCCCAGCATTTT. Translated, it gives CASSVGGADQPQHF.

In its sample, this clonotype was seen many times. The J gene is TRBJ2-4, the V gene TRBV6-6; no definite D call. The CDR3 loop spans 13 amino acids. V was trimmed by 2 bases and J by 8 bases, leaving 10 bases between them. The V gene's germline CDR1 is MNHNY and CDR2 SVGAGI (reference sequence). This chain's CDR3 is CASSYREKDIQYF. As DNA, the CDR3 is TGTGCCAGCAGTTACAGGGAAAAGGACATTCAGTACTTC.

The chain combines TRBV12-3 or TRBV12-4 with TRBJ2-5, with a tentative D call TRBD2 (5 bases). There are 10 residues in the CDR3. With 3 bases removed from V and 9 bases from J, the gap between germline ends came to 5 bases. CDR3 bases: TGTGCCAGCAGTTTGGAGGCCCAGTACTTC. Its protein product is CASSLEAQYF.

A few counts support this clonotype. The CDR3 DNA reads as TGTGCCAGCAGTGGCGGGTTCTCCTACAATGAGCAGTTCTTC. This codes for CASSGGFSYNEQFF. The gene calls are TRBV6-2 or TRBV6-3 and TRBJ2-1, with D tentatively TRBD2 (5 bases). The CDR3 contains 14 residues. Germline loops: CDR1 MNHEY, CDR2 SVGEGT. V was pared by 5 bases and J by 0 bases, with 8 bases between.

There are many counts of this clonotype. CDR3 sequence (DNA): TGTGCCAGCAGCTTGCGTCTCAGGGGCACCGGGGAGCTGTTTTTT. This codes for CASSLRLRGTGELFF. The chain has TRBV7-3 and TRBJ2-2; TRBD1 is a possible D gene (6 bases). Germline V CDR1 and CDR2: SGHTA, FQGTGA. This CDR3 contains 15 residues. V was pared by 3 bases and J by 4 bases, with 12 bases between. Based on the CDR3 plus reference TRBV7-3 and TRBJ2-2, the full variable domain is GAGVSQTPSNKVTEKGKYVELRCDPISGHTALYWYRQSLGQGPEFLIYFQGTGAADDSGLPNDRFFAVRPEGSVSTLKIQRTERGDSAVYLCASSLRLRGTGELFFGEGSRLTVL.

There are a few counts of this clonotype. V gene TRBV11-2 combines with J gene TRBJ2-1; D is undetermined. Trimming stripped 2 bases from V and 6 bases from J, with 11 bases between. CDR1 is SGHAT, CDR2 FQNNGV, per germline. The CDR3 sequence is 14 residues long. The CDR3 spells CASSLPGSTNEQFF. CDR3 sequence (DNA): TGTGCCAGCAGCTTACCCGGCTCAACCAATGAGCAGTTCTTC.

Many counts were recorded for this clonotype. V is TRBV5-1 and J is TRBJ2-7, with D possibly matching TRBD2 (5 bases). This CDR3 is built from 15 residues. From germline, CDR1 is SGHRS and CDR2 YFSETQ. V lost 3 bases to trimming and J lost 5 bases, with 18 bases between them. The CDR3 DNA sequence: TGCGCCAGCAGCTATGGACGGGGTGAGAGAGACGAGCAGTACTTC. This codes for CASSYGRGERDEQYF.

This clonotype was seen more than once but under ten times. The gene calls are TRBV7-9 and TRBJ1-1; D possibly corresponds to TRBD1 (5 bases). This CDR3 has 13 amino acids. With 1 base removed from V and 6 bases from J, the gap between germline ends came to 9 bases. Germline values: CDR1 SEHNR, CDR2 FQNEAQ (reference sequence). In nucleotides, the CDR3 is TGTGCCAGCAGCTTAGGGGGCGTCGCTGAAGCTTTCTTT. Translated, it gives CASSLGGVAEAFF. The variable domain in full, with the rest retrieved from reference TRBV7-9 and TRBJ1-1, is DTGVSQNPRHKITKRGQNVTFRCDPISEHNRLYWYRQTLGQGPEFLTYFQNEAQLEKSRLLSDRFSAERPKGSFSTLEIQRTEQGDSAMYLCASSLGGVAEAFFGQGTRLTVV.

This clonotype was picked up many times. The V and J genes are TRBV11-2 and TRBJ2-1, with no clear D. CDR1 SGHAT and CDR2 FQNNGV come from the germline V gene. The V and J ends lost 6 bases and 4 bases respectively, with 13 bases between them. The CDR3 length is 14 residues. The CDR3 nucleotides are TGTGCCAGCAGTACCGGGCTAAGATACAATGAGCAGTTCTTC. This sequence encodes CASSTGLRYNEQFF.

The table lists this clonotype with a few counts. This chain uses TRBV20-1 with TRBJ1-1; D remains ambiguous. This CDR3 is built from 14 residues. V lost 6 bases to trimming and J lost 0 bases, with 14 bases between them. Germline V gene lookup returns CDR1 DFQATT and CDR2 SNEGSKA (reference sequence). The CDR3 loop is CSAPPGLMNTEAFF. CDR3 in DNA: TGCAGTGCCCCCCCCGGACTGATGAACACTGAAGCTTTCTTT.

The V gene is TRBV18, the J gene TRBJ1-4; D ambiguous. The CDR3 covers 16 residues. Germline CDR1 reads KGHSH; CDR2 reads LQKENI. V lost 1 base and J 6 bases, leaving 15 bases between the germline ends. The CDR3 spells CASSPQAGGNHEKLFF. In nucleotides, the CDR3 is TGTGCCAGCTCACCACAAGCGGGAGGAAACCATGAAAAACTGTTTTTT. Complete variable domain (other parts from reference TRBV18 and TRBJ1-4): NAGVMQNPRHLVRRRGQEARLRCSPMKGHSHVYWYRQLPEEGLKFMVYLQKENIIDESGMPKERFSAEFPKEGPSILRIQQVVRGDSAAYFCASSPQAGGNHEKLFFGSGTQLSVL.

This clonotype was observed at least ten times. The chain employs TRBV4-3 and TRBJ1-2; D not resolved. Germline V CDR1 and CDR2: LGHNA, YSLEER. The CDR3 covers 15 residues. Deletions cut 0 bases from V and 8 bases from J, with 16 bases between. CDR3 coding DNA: TGCGCCAGCAGCCAAGAGATCTTGCTAGCGGGGGGCTACACCTTC. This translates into CASSQEILLAGGYTF.

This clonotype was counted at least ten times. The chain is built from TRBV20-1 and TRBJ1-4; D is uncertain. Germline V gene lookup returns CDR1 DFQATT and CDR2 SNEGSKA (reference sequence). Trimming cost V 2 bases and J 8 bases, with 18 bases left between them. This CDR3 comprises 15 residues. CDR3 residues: CSARSIGPDREKLFF. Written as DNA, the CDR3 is TGCAGTGCTAGATCGATCGGACCCGATAGGGAAAAACTGTTTTTT.

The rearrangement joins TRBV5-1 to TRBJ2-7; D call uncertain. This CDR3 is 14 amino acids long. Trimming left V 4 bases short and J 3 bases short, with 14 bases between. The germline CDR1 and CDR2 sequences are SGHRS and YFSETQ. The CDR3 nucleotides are TGCGCCAGCAGCCTAGAGGACCGGAACTACGAGCAGTACTTC. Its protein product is CASSLEDRNYEQYF.

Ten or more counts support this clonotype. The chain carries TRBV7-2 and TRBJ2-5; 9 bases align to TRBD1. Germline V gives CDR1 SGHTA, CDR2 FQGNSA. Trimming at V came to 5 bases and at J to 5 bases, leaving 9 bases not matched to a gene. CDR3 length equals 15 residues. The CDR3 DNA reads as TGTGCCAGCAGCCCGCCGCGGACAGGGGCGGAGACCCAGTACTTC. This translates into CASSPPRTGAETQYF.

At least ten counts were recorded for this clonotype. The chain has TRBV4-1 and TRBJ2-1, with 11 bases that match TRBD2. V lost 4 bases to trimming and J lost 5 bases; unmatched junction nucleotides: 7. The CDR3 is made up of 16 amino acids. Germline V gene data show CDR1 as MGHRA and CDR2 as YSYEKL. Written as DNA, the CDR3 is TGCGCCAGCAGCCGCCGGACTAGCGGGCCCAACAATGAGCAGTTCTTC. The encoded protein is CASSRRTSGPNNEQFF.

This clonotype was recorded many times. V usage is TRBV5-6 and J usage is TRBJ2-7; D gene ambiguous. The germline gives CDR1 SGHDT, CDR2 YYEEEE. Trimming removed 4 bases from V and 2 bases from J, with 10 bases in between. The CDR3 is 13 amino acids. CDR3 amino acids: CASSVDRPYEQYF. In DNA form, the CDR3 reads TGTGCCAGCAGCGTCGACCGACCCTACGAGCAGTACTTC.

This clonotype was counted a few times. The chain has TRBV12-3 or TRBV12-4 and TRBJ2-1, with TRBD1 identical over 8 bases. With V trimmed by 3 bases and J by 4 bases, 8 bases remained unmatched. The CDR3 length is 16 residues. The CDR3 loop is CASSFSFQGAYNEQFF. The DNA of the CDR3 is TGTGCCAGCAGTTTTAGTTTCCAGGGGGCTTACAATGAGCAGTTCTTC.

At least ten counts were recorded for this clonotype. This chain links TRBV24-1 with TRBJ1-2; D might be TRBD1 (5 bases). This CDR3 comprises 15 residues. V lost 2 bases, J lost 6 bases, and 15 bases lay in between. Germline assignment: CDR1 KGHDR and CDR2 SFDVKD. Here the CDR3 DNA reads TGTGCCACCAGTGATTATGCAGGGAATTTTAATGGCTACACCTTC. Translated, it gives CATSDYAGNFNGYTF.

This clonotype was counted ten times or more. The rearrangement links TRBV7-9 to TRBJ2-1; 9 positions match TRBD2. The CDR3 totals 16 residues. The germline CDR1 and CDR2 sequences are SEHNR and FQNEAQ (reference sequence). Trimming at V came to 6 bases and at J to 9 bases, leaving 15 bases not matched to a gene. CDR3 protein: CASRPEIQRGEGEQFF. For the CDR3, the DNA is TGTGCCAGCAGGCCGGAGATCCAGCGGGGGGAGGGTGAGCAGTTCTTC.

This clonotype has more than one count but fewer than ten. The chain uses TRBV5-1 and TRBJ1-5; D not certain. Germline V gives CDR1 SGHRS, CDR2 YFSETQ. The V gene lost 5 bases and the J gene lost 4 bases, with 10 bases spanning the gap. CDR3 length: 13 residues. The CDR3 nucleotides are TGCGCCAGCAGAGCTGGGCAGAATCAGCCCCAGCATTTT. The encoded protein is CASRAGQNQPQHF.

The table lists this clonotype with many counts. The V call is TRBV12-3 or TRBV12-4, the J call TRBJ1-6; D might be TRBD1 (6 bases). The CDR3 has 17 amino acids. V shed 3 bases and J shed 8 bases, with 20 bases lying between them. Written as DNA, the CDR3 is TGTGCCAGCAGTTTTTGGGGGGGCGTCGGGAGTGATTCACCCCTCCACTTT. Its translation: CASSFWGGVGSDSPLHF.

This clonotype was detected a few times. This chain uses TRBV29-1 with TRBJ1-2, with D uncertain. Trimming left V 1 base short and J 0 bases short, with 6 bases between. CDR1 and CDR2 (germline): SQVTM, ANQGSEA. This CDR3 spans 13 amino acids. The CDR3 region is CSVEVSTNYGYTF. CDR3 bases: TGCAGCGTTGAAGTTTCTACTAACTATGGCTACACCTTC.

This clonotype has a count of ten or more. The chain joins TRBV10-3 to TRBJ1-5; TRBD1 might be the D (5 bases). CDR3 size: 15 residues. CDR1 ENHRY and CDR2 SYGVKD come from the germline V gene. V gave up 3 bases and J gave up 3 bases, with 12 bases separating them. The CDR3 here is CAISEFGGDNQPQHF. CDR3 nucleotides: TGTGCCATCAGTGAATTTGGGGGGGACAATCAGCCCCAGCATTTT.